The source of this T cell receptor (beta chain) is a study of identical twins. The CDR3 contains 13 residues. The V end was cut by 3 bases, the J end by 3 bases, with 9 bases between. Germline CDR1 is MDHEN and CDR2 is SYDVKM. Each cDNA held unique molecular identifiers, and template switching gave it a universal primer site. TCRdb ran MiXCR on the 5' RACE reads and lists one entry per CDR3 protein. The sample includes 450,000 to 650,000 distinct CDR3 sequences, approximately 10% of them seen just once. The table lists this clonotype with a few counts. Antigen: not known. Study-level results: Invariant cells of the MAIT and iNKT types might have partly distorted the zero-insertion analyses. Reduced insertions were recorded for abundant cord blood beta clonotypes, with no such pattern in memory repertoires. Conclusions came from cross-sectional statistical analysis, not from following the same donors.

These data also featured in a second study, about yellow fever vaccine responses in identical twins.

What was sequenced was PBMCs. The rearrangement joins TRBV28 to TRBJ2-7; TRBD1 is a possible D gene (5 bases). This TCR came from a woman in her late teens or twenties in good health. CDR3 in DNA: TGTGCCAGCAGTTTTGTCGACAGCTACGAGCAGTACTTC. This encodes CASSFVDSYEQYF.